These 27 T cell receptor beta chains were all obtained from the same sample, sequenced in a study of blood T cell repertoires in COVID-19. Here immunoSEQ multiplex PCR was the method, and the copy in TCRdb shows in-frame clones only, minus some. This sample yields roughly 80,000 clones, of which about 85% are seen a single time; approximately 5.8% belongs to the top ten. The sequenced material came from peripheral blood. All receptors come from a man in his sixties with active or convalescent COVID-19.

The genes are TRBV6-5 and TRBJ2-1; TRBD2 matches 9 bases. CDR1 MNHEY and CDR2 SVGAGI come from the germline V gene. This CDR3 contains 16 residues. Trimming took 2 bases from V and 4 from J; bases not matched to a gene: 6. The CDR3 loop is CASSYRAGGIYNEQFF. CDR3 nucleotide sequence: TGTGCCAGCAGTTACAGGGCGGGGGGGATTTACAATGAGCAGTTCTTC.

Written as DNA, the CDR3 is TGCGCCAGCAGCCAAGATGTCCCGGGACAAGGAACCATTCAGTACTTC. Encoded protein: CASSQDVPGQGTIQYF. The J gene is TRBJ2-4, the V gene TRBV4-3, with D possibly being TRBD1 (6 bases). The germline gives CDR1 LGHNA, CDR2 YSLEER. The V and J ends lost 0 bases and 9 bases respectively, with 18 bases between them. This CDR3 is 16 amino acids long.

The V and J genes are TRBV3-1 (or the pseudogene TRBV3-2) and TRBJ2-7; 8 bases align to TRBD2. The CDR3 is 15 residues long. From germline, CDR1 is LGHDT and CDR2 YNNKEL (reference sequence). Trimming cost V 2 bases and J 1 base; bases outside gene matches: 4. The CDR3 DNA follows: TGTGCCAGCAGCCAAACCTCTAGCGGGTCCTACGAGCAGTACTTC. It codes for CASSQTSSGSYEQYF.

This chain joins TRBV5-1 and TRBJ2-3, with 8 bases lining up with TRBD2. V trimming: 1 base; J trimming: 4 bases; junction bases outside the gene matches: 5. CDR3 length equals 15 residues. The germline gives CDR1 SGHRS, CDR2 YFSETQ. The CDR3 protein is CASSLYSGGADTQYF. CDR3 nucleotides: TGCGCCAGCAGCTTGTACAGCGGGGGCGCAGATACGCAGTATTTT.

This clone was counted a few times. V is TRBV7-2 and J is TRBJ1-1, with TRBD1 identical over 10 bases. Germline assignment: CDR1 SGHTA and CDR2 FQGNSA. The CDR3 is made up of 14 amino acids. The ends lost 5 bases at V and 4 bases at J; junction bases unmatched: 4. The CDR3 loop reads CASSARTGGTEAFF. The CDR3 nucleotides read TGTGCCAGCAGCGCCCGGACAGGGGGCACTGAAGCTTTCTTT. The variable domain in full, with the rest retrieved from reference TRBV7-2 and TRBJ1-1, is GAGVSQSPSNKVTEKGKDVELRCDPISGHTALYWYRQSLGQGLEFLIYFQGNSAPDKSGLPSDRFSAERTGGSVSTLTIQRTQQEDSAVYLCASSARTGGTEAFFGQGTRLTVV.

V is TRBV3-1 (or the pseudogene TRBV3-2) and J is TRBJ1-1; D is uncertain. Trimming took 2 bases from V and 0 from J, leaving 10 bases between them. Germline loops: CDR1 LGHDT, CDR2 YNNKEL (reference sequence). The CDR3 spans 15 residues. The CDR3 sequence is CASSQQGLMNTEAFF. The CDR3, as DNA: TGTGCCAGCAGCCAACAAGGACTTATGAACACTGAAGCTTTCTTT.

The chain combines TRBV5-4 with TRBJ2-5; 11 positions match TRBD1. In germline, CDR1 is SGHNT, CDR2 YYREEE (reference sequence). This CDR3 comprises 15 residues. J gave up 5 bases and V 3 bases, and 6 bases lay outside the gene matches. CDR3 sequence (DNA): TGTGCCAGCAGCTCCTGGACAGGGGGCCGGGAGACCCAGTACTTC. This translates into CASSSWTGGRETQYF. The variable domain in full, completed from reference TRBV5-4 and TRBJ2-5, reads ETGVTQSPTHLIKTRGQQVTLRCSSQSGHNTVSWYQQALGQGPQFIFQYYREEENGRGNFPPRFSGLQFPNYSSELNVNALELDDSALYLCASSSWTGGRETQYFGPGTRLLVL.

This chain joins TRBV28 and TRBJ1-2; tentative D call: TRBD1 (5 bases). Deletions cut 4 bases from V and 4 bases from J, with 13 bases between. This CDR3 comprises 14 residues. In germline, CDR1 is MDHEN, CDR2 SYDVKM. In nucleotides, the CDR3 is TGTGCCAGCAGTTCAGGGTTGAGAGGCTATGGCTACACCTTC. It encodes CASSSGLRGYGYTF.

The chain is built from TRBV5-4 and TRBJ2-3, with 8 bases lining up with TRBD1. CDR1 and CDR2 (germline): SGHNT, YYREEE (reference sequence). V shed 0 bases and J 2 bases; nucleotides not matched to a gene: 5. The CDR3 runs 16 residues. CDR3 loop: CASSLVGQGHTDTQYF. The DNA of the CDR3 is TGTGCCAGCAGCTTGGTAGGACAGGGTCACACAGATACGCAGTATTTT.

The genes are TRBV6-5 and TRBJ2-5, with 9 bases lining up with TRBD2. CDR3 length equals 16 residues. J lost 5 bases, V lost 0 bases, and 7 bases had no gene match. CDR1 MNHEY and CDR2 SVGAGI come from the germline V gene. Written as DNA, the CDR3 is TGTGCCAGCAGTTACTCTAGCGGGGGCTACAAGGAGACCCAGTACTTC. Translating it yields CASSYSSGGYKETQYF.

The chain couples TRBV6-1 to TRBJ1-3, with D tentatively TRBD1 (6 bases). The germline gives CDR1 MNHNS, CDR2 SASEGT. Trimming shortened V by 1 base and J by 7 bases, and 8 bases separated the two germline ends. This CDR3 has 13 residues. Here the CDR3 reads CASSEVRGNTIYF. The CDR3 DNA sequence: TGTGCCAGCAGTGAAGTCAGGGGTAACACCATATATTTT.

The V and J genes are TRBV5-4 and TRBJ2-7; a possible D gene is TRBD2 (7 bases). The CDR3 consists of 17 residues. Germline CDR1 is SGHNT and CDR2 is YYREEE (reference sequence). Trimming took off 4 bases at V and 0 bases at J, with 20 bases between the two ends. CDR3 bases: TGTGCCAGCAGCCGGGACTACGTGCGGGGGCTCTCCTACGAGCAGTACTTC. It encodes CASSRDYVRGLSYEQYF.

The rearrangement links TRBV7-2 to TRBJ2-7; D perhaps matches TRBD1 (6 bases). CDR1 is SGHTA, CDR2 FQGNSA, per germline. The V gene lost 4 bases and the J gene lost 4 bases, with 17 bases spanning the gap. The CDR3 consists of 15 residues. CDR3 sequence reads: CASSSPGTLSYEQYF. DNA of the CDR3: TGTGCCAGCAGCTCCCCCGGGACACTTTCGTACGAGCAGTACTTC.

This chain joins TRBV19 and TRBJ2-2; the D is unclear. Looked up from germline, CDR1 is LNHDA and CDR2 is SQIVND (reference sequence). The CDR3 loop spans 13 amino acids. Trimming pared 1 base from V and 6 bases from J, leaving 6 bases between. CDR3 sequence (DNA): TGTGCCAGTAGTATAGTAGAGGCCGGGGAGCTGTTTTTT. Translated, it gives CASSIVEAGELFF.

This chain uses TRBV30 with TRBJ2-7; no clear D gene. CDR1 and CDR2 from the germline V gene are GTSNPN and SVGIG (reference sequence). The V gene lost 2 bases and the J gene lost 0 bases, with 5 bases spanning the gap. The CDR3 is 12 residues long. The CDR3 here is CAWSIGSYEQYF. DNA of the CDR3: TGTGCCTGGAGTATCGGCTCCTACGAGCAGTACTTC.

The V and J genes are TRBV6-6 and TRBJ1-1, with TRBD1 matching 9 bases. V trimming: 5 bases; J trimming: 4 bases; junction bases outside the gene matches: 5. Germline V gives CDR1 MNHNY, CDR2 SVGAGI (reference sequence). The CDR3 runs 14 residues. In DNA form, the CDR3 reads TGTGCCAGCAGTGACAGGGGGATTAGCACTGAAGCTTTCTTT. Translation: CASSDRGISTEAFF.

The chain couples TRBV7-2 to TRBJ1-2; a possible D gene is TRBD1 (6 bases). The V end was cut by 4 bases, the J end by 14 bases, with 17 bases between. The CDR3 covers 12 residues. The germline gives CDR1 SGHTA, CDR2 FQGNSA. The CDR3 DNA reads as TGTGCCAGCAGCTGGGGGGGCAGGGATAGGACCTTC. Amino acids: CASSWGGRDRTF.

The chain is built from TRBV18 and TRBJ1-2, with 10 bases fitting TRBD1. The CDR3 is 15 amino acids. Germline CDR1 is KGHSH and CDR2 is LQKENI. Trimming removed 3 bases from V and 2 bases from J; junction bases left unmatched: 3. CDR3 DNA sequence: TGTGCCAGCTCACCGAGACAGGGGGCGAACTATGGCTACACCTTC. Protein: CASSPRQGANYGYTF.

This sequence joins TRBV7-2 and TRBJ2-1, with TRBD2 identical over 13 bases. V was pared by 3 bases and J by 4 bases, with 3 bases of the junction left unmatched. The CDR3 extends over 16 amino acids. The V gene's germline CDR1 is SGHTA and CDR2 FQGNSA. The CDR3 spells CASSFRLAGGYNEQFF. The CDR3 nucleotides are TGTGCCAGCAGCTTCCGACTAGCGGGGGGATACAATGAGCAGTTCTTC.

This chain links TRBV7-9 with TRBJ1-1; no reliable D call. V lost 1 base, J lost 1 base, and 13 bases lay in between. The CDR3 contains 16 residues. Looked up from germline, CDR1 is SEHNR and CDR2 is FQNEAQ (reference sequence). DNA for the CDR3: TGTGCCAGCAGCTTAGAGTCTTCCAGATCGAACACTGAAGCTTTCTTT. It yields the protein CASSLESSRSNTEAFF.

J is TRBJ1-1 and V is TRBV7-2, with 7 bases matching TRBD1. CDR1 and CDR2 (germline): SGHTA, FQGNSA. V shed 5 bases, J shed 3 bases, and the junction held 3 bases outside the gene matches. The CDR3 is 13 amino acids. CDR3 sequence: CASSRQGDTEAFF. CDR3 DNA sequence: TGTGCCAGCAGCCGACAGGGTGACACTGAAGCTTTCTTT.

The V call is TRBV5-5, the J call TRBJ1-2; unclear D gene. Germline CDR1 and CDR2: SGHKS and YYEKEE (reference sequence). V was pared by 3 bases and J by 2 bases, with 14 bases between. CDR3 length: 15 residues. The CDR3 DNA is TGTGCCAGCAGCTCCCTCCGGGGAAAAAACTATGGCTACACCTTC. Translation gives CASSSLRGKNYGYTF.

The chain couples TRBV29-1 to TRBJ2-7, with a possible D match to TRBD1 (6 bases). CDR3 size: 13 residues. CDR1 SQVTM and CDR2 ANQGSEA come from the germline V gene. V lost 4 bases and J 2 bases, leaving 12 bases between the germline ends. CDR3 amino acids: CSVGGQGAYEQYF. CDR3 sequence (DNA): TGCAGCGTTGGGGGGCAGGGAGCCTACGAGCAGTACTTC.

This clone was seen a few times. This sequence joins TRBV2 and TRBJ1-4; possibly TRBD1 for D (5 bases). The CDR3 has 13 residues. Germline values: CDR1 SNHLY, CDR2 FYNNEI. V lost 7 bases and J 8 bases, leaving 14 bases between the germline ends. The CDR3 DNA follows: TGTGCCAGCACGGGGCAGGGAGGAGAAAAACTGTTTTTT. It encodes CASTGQGGEKLFF.

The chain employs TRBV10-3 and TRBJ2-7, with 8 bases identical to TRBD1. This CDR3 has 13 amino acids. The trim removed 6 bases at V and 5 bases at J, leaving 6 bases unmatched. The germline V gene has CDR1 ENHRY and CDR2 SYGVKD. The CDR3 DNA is TGTGCCATCAGCCCGACAGGGGACCACGAGCAGTACTTC. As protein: CAISPTGDHEQYF.

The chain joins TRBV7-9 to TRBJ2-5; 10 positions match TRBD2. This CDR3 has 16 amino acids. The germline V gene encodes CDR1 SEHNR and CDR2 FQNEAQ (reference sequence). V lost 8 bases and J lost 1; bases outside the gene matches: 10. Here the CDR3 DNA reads TGTGCCAGCGCACAATTAGCGGGGGGCCTCCAAGAGACCCAGTACTTC. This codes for CASAQLAGGLQETQYF. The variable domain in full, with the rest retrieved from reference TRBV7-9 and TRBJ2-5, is DTGVSQNPRHKITKRGQNVTFRCDPISEHNRLYWYRQTLGQGPEFLTYFQNEAQLEKSRLLSDRFSAERPKGSFSTLEIQRTEQGDSAMYLCASAQLAGGLQETQYFGPGTRLLVL.

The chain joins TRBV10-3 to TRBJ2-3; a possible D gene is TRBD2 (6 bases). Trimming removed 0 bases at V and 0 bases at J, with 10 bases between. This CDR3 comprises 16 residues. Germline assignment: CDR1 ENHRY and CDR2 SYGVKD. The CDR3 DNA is TGTGCCATCAGTGAGTCAGAGGGGACTAGCACAGATACGCAGTATTTT. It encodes CAISESEGTSTDTQYF.